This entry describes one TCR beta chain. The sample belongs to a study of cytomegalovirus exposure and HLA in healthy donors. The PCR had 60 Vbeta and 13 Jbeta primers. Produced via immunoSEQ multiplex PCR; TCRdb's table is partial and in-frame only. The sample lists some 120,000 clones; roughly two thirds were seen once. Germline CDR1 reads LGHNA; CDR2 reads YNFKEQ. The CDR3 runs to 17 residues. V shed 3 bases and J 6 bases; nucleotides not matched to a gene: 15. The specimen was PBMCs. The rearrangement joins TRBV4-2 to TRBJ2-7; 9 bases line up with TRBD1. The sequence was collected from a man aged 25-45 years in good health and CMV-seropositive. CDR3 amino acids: CASSQEFFRDRATEQYF. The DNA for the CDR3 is TGTGCCAGCAGCCAGGAGTTTTTTAGGGACAGGGCCACCGAGCAGTACTTC.